This T cell receptor beta chain was identified during a study of OX40 agonist ivuxolimab in advanced cancers. For the study at large: Enrolled patients in dose escalation had cancers that were hepatocellular carcinoma, melanoma, renal cell or head and neck cancer. The study's findings and limits: Among expanded peripheral T cells, antigen specificity went undetermined.

Systemic immunosuppression or autoimmune disease history was grounds to exclude patients. Profiling relied on immunoSEQ multiplex PCR, and the TCRdb table lists in-frame clones only, not all of them. Seen here are 35,000 or so clones, 76% observed once, and the top ten hold over 20%. The V end was cut by 0 bases, the J end by 7 bases, with 16 bases between. Germline CDR1 and CDR2: SGDLS and YYNGEE. The CDR3 has 15 residues. As for this clone: Its specificity is unknown.

The sequence was obtained from an adult with an advanced solid tumor such as melanoma, head and neck, liver or kidney cancer. Sequenced material: CD4+ or CD8+ T cells sorted from blood, taken in a trial of the OX40 agonist ivuxolimab. The chain joins TRBV9 to TRBJ2-5, with unresolved D. The CDR3 nucleotides are TGTGCCAGCAGCGTAGCTAGTCAAACGGGCGGGACCCAGTACTTC. Translating it yields CASSVASQTGGTQYF.